The clone carrying this T cell receptor (beta chain) has a count of ten or more. TCRdb re-derived calls from the 5' RACE reads in MiXCR, one entry per CDR3 protein. The repertoire includes around 110,000 distinct CDR3 sequences, around 8.6% of them detected once, and over 25% sits in the top ten. The sample is drawn from a study of T cells after yellow fever vaccination. Trimming took 2 bases from V and 5 from J; bases not matched to a gene: 9. This CDR3 has 16 amino acids. In germline, CDR1 is MNHEY, CDR2 SMNVEV (reference sequence). The chain recombines TRBV27 with TRBJ2-5; 9 bases match TRBD2. The input for sequencing was CD8+ T cells sorted from PBMCs, taken 45 days after the yellow fever booster vaccination. The clonotype originates from a man aged 25-40 years who received the YFV17D yellow fever vaccine. Here the CDR3 DNA reads TGTGCCAGCAGTTTACGCGTAGCGGGAGCTATGGAGACCCAGTACTTC. Translated, it gives CASSLRVAGAMETQYF.